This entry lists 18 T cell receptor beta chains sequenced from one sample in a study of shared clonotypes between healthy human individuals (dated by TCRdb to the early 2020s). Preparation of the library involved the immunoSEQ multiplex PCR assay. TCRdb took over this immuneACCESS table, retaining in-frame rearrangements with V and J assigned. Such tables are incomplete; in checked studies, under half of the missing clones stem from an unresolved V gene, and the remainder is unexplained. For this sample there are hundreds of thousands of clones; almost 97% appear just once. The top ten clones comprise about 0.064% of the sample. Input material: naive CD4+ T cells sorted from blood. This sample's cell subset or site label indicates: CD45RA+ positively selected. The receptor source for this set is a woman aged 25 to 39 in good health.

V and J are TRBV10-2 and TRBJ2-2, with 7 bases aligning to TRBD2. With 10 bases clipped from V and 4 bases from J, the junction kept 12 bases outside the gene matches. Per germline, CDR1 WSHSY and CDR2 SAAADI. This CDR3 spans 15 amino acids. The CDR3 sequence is CATSGAGRGTGELFF. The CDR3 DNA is TGCGCCACCTCGGGAGCGGGAAGGGGCACCGGGGAGCTGTTTTTT.

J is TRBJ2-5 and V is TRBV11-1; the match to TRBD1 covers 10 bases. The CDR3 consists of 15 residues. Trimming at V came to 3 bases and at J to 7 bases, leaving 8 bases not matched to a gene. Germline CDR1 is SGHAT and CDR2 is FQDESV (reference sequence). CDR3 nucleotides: TGTGCCAGCAGCTTGACCGGGACAGGGGCGGGGACCCAGTACTTC. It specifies CASSLTGTGAGTQYF. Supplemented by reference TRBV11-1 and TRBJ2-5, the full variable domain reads EAEVAQSPRYKITEKSQAVAFWCDPISGHATLYWYRQILGQGPELLVQFQDESVVDDSQLPKDRFSAERLKGVDSTLKIQPAELGDSAMYLCASSLTGTGAGTQYFGPGTRLLVL.

The CDR3 loop is CASSLVPYEQYF. As DNA, the CDR3 is TGTGCCAGCAGCTTAGTACCCTACGAGCAGTACTTC. The chain uses TRBV7-8 and TRBJ2-7; D is uncertain. Germline V gene data show CDR1 as SGHVS and CDR2 as FQNEAQ. CDR3 size: 12 residues. Trimming removed 1 base at V and 2 bases at J, with 3 bases between.

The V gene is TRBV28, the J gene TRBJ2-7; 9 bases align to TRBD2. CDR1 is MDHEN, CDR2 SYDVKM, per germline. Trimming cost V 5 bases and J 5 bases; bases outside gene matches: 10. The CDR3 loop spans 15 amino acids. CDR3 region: CASSTPSGKVNEQYF. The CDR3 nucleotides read TGTGCCAGCAGTACACCTAGCGGGAAGGTCAACGAGCAGTACTTC.

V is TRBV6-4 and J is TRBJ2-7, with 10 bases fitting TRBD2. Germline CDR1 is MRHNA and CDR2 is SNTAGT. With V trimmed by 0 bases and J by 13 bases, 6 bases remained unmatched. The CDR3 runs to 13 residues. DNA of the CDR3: TGTGCCAGCAGTGACTCGTATAGCGGGAGGCGATACTTC. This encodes CASSDSYSGRRYF.

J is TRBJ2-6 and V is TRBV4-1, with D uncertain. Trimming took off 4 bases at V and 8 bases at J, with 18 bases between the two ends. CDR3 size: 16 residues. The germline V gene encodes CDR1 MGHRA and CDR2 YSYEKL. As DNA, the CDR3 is TGCGCCAGCAGCCCCGGACCCTTCACTGGAACCAACGTCCTGACTTTC. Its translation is CASSPGPFTGTNVLTF.

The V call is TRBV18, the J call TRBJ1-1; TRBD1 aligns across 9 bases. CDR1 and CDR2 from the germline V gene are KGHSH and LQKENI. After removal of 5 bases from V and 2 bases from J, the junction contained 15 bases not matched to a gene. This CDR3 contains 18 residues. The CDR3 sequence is CASSASGTGSLGNTEAFF. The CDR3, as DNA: TGTGCCAGCTCAGCATCCGGGACAGGGAGTTTGGGAAACACTGAAGCTTTCTTT.

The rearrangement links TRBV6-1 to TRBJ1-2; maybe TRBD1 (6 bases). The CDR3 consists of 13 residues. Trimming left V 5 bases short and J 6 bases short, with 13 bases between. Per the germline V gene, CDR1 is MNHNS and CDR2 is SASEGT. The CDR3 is CASSPPGDHGYTF. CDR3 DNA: TGTGCCAGCAGTCCCCCAGGGGACCATGGCTACACCTTC.

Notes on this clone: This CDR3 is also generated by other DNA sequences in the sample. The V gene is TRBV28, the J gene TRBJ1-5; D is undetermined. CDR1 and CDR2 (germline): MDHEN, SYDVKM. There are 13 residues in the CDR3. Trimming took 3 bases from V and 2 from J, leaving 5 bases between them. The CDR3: CASSLQGNQPQHF. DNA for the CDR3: TGTGCCAGCAGTTTGCAGGGCAATCAGCCCCAGCATTTT.

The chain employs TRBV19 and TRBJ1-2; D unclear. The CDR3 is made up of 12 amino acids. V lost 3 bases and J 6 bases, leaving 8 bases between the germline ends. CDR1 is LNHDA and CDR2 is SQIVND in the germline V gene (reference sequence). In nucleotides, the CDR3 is TGTGCCAGTAGTATCAACCGGGATGGCTACACCTTC. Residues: CASSINRDGYTF.

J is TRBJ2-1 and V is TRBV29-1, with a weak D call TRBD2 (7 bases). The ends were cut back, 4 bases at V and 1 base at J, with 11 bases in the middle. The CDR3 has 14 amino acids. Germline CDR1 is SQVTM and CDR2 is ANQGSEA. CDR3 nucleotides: TGCAGCGTTGTTGAGGGGGGGTCCTACAATGAGCAGTTCTTC. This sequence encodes CSVVEGGSYNEQFF.

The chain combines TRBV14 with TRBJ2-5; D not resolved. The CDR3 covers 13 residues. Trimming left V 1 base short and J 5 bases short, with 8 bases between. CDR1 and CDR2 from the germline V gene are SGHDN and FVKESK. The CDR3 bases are TGTGCCAGCAGCCAAGGAGCCCCGGAGACCCAGTACTTC. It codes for CASSQGAPETQYF.

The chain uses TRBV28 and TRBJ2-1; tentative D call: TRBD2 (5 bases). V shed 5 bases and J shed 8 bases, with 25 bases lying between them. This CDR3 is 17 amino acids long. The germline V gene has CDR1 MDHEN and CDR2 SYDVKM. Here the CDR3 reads CASSPGSLAPLGDEQFF. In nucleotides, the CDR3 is TGTGCCAGCAGTCCGGGGAGTCTAGCCCCGTTGGGCGATGAGCAGTTCTTC.

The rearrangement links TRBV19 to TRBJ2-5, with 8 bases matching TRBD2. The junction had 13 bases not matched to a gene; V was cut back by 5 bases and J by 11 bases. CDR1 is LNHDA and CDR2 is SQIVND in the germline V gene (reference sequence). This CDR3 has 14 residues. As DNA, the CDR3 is TGTGCCAGTAGTTCGGGACTAGTAGGAGAAAAGCAGTACTTC. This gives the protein CASSSGLVGEKQYF.

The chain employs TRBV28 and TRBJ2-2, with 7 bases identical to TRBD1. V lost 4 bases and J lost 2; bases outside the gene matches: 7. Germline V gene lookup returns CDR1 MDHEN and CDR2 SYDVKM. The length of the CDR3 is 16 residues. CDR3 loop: CASSSRQGLNTGELFF. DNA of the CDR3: TGTGCCAGCAGTTCTAGACAGGGCCTAAACACCGGGGAGCTGTTTTTT.

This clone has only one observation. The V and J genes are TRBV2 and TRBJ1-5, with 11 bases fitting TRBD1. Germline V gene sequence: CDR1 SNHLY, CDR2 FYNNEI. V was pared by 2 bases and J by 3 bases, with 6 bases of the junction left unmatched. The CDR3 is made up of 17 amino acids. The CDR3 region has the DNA TGTGCCAGCAGTGAATGGGGACAGGGGGTTCCCAATCAGCCCCAGCATTTT. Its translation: CASSEWGQGVPNQPQHF.

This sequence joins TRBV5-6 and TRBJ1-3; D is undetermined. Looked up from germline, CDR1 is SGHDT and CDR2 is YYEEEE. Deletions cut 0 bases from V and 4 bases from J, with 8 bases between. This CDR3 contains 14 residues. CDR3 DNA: TGTGCCAGCAGCTTGGGAGGGAGCGGAAACACCATATATTTT. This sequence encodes CASSLGGSGNTIYF.

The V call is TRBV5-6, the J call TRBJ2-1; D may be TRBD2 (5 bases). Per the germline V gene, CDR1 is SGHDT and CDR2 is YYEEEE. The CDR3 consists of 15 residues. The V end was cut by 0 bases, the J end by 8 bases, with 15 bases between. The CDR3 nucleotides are TGTGCCAGCAGCTTGGTACTAGGATTGGGCGATGAGCAGTTCTTC. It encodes CASSLVLGLGDEQFF.